The 24 T cell receptor beta chains below were found in one sample sequenced in a study of blood T cell repertoires in COVID-19. Measured with immunoSEQ multiplex PCR; TCRdb has only the in-frame clones, and not every one. The table has a few hundred thousand clones, about 81% seen once. Source material: PBMCs or T cells enriched from blood (not recorded which). These receptors originate from a middle-aged man who had recovered from COVID-19.

The gene calls are TRBV5-1 and TRBJ1-3; 7 nucleotides line up with TRBD1. The CDR3 has 14 amino acids. Germline CDR1 SGHRS, CDR2 YFSETQ. Trimming at V came to 2 bases and at J to 4 bases, leaving 3 bases not matched to a gene. The CDR3 sequence: CASSLTGVGNTIYF. For the CDR3, the DNA is TGCGCCAGCAGCTTAACAGGGGTAGGAAACACCATATATTTT.

The CDR3 bases are TGTGCCAGCAGCTTTAGGGGACTAGCGGGAGGAAGCGAGCAGTACTTC. Protein: CASSFRGLAGGSEQYF. The rearrangement uses TRBV11-2 and TRBJ2-7; 15 nucleotides align to TRBD2. Germline loops: CDR1 SGHAT, CDR2 FQNNGV. The trim removed 3 bases at V and 6 bases at J, leaving 6 bases unmatched. This CDR3 contains 16 residues.

The V call is TRBV28, the J call TRBJ1-2, with D tentatively TRBD1 (5 bases). This CDR3 is 14 amino acids long. The V end lost 2 bases, the J end lost 7 bases, and 14 bases lay between the germline ends. Per germline, CDR1 MDHEN and CDR2 SYDVKM. CDR3 bases: TGTGCCAGCAGTTTAAAAGTCTGGGGGGGTGGCTACACCTTC. Its translation is CASSLKVWGGGYTF.

The chain's CDR3 is CASSQDLSGGAGETQYF. The CDR3 coding sequence is TGTGCCAGCAGCCAAGATCTTAGCGGGGGGGCAGGAGAGACCCAGTACTTC. The chain uses TRBV4-2 and TRBJ2-5; TRBD2 matches at 11 bases. This CDR3 is 17 amino acids long. CDR1 LGHNA and CDR2 YNFKEQ come from the germline V gene. The V segment lost 0 bases and the J segment 4 bases; nucleotides outside the gene matches: 7.

This clone was detected once. This chain connects TRBV5-1 to TRBJ2-1; D unresolved. Trimming shortened V by 4 bases and J by 10 bases, and 9 bases separated the two germline ends. Germline CDR1 SGHRS, CDR2 YFSETQ. The CDR3 spans 11 residues. The CDR3 here is CASSPNIEQFF. The CDR3 region has the DNA TGCGCCAGCAGCCCAAACATAGAGCAGTTCTTC.

V usage is TRBV7-2 and J usage is TRBJ1-2; 12 bases agree with TRBD1. This CDR3 is built from 16 residues. V lost 1 base and J lost 4; bases outside the gene matches: 4. Germline CDR1 SGHTA, CDR2 FQGNSA. DNA for the CDR3: TGTGCCAGCAGCTTAGGGGGGACAGGGGGCCTCTATGGCTACACCTTC. Its translation: CASSLGGTGGLYGYTF.

The V gene is TRBV12-3 or TRBV12-4, the J gene TRBJ1-1, with D uncertain. CDR3 length: 12 amino acids. Trimming pared 1 base from V and 6 bases from J, leaving 6 bases between. The CDR3 loop reads CASSLGQAEAFF. Here the CDR3 DNA reads TGTGCCAGCAGTTTAGGGCAGGCTGAAGCTTTCTTT.

This sequence joins TRBV6-1 and TRBJ2-7, with D tentatively TRBD2 (6 bases). V shed 0 bases and J shed 2 bases, with 14 bases lying between them. CDR3 length: 16 residues. The germline V gene has CDR1 MNHNS and CDR2 SASEGT. CDR3 bases: TGTGCCAGCAGTGAAGCCCCCTTCGGGGGACCCTACGAGCAGTACTTC. Translated, it gives CASSEAPFGGPYEQYF.

This rearrangement joins TRBV19 to TRBJ2-7; 7 nucleotides agree with TRBD1. CDR3 size: 14 residues. The ends lost 5 bases at V and 1 base at J; junction bases unmatched: 5. Germline CDR1 is LNHDA and CDR2 is SQIVND (reference sequence). The CDR3 DNA reads as TGTGCCAGTAGTGTCGACAGGGATTCCTACGAGCAGTACTTC. It codes for CASSVDRDSYEQYF. The full variable domain, completed using reference TRBV19 and TRBJ2-7, is DGGITQSPKYLFRKEGQNVTLSCEQNLNHDAMYWYRQDPGQGLRLIYYSQIVNDFQKGDIAEGYSVSREKKESFPLTVTSAQKNPTAFYLCASSVDRDSYEQYFGPGTRLTVT.

About this clone itself: The same CDR3 can be traced to other DNA sequences in this sample. V gene TRBV12-5 combines with J gene TRBJ2-7; possible D gene TRBD1, 6 bases. V was pared by 5 bases and J by 7 bases, with 12 bases between. The CDR3 loop spans 12 amino acids. Per the germline V gene, CDR1 is LGHNT and CDR2 is FRNRAP. CDR3 nucleotides: TGTGCTAGTGGTCTGGCCAGGGGAGAGCAGTACTTC. It is translated as CASGLARGEQYF.

The rearrangement uses TRBV12-3 or TRBV12-4 and TRBJ2-7, with D maybe TRBD2 (5 bases). CDR3 length: 12 amino acids. Trimming removed 2 bases at V and 5 bases at J, with 7 bases between. As DNA, the CDR3 is TGTGCCAGCAGTTTAAGAGCGGACGAGCAGTACTTC. It translates to CASSLRADEQYF.

CDR3 DNA sequence: TGTGCCAGTAGTTCTCCAGGGAACTCTGGGGCCAACGTCCTGACTTTC. Residues: CASSSPGNSGANVLTF. The gene calls are TRBV19 and TRBJ2-6; tentative D call: TRBD1 (5 bases). This CDR3 is built from 16 residues. Per the germline V gene, CDR1 is LNHDA and CDR2 is SQIVND (reference sequence). V shed 5 bases and J shed 0 bases, with 11 bases lying between them.

The chain joins TRBV2 to TRBJ1-2; 8 bases agree with TRBD1. With V trimmed by 5 bases and J by 3 bases, 2 bases remained unmatched. CDR1 and CDR2 (germline): SNHLY, FYNNEI. This CDR3 is 13 amino acids long. CDR3 nucleotide sequence: TGTGCCAGCAGTTCACAGGGGGACTATGGCTACACCTTC. This encodes CASSSQGDYGYTF.

In its sample, this clone was seen a few times. This chain uses TRBV5-5 with TRBJ1-6; 8 bases map to TRBD1. V gave up 5 bases and J gave up 7 bases; unmatched junction bases: 5. Germline V gene data show CDR1 as SGHKS and CDR2 as YYEKEE (reference sequence). CDR3 size: 14 residues. The CDR3 loop reads CASSLGQGNSPLHF. CDR3 coding DNA: TGTGCCAGCAGTTTAGGACAGGGAAATTCACCCCTCCACTTT.

This chain uses TRBV7-8 with TRBJ2-1; 8 bases are shared with TRBD1. This CDR3 is 16 amino acids long. V shed 4 bases and J 0 bases; nucleotides not matched to a gene: 5. Germline V lookup: CDR1 SGHVS, CDR2 FQNEAQ. CDR3 nucleotides: TGTGCCAGCAGCTCGAGACAGGGGTACTCCTACAATGAGCAGTTCTTC. Translated, it gives CASSSRQGYSYNEQFF.

V usage is TRBV21-1 and J usage is TRBJ1-2; no DNA check was done on the table's D call, TRBD1. TRBV21-1 is listed as a pseudogene. The CDR3 is 14 residues long. CDR3 DNA: TGTGCCAGCAGCATCGTGGGACAGAACTATGGCTACACCTTC. This encodes CASSIVGQNYGYTF.

J is TRBJ2-5 and V is TRBV2; TRBD2 aligns across 8 bases. Germline trimming cut 7 bases from V and 2 bases from J; bases unmatched to any gene: 6. The CDR3 is made up of 14 amino acids. Germline V gives CDR1 SNHLY, CDR2 FYNNEI. CDR3 DNA sequence: TGTGCCAGCACGGGGGGGGCCGTACAAGAGACCCAGTACTTC. It encodes CASTGGAVQETQYF.

The V call is TRBV5-1, the J call TRBJ2-3; 7 bases match TRBD1. Trimming took 4 bases from V and 1 from J; bases not matched to a gene: 6. The CDR3 sequence is 15 residues long. Germline-derived CDR1 and CDR2 are SGHRS and YFSETQ. In nucleotides, the CDR3 is TGCGCCAGCAGCCACAGGGGCGCGGGCACAGATACGCAGTATTTT. The encoded protein is CASSHRGAGTDTQYF.

The rearrangement links TRBV30 to TRBJ1-2; D remains ambiguous. V lost 0 bases, J lost 7 bases, and 15 bases lay in between. The CDR3 length is 14 residues. The germline CDR1 and CDR2 sequences are GTSNPN and SVGIG (reference sequence). The CDR3 nucleotides read TGTGCCTGGAGTGTACAATTCTCCCTAGCTGGCTACACCTTC. Translation: CAWSVQFSLAGYTF.

V gene TRBV5-5 combines with J gene TRBJ1-5; 9 nucleotides align to TRBD1. The CDR3 totals 15 residues. Germline values: CDR1 SGHKS, CDR2 YYEKEE (reference sequence). Losses at the gene ends were 1 base for V and 3 bases for J; bases not matched to a gene: 2. In nucleotides, the CDR3 is TGTGCCAGCAGCTTGAGGGACAGGGACAATCAGCCCCAGCATTTT. Translated: CASSLRDRDNQPQHF.

The rearrangement joins TRBV3-1 (or the pseudogene TRBV3-2) to TRBJ2-3; possibly TRBD2 for D (5 bases). The CDR3 is made up of 15 amino acids. Germline V gives CDR1 LGHDT, CDR2 YNNKEL (reference sequence). V was cut by 1 base and J by 1 base, with 9 bases left in between. CDR3 bases: TGTGCCAGCAGCCAAGTGGGAGTAGGCACAGATACGCAGTATTTT. Protein: CASSQVGVGTDTQYF.

DNA of the CDR3: TGTGCCAGCTCACGGTCGAGGGTAGAACAAGAGACCCAGTACTTC. Its translation: CASSRSRVEQETQYF. This chain links TRBV18 with TRBJ2-5; possible D gene TRBD2, 5 bases. The germline gives CDR1 KGHSH, CDR2 LQKENI. The V end lost 4 bases, the J end lost 2 bases, and 14 bases lay between the germline ends. The CDR3 has 15 amino acids.

The chain has TRBV30 and TRBJ2-7, with TRBD2 matching over 7 bases. There are 14 residues in the CDR3. V lost 1 base and J lost 3; bases outside the gene matches: 6. Germline CDR1 reads GTSNPN; CDR2 reads SVGIG (reference sequence). CDR3 nucleotides: TGTGCCTGGAGTGATGCGGGAGCCCACTACGAGCAGTACTTC. Its protein is CAWSDAGAHYEQYF. The complete variable domain, with remaining parts taken from reference TRBV30 and TRBJ2-7, reads SQTIHQWPATLVQPVGSPLSLECTVEGTSNPNLYWYRQAAGRGLQLLFYSVGIGQISSEVPQNLSASRPQDRQFILSSKKLLLSDSGFYLCAWSDAGAHYEQYFGPGTRLTVT.

The CDR3 sequence: CASSLMGTVHGYTF. The CDR3 nucleotides are TGTGCCAGCAGCTTAATGGGGACAGTGCATGGCTACACCTTC. V is TRBV7-2 and J is TRBJ1-2; 7 bases fit TRBD1. Trimming removed 2 bases from V and 6 bases from J; junction bases left unmatched: 6. This CDR3 is 14 amino acids long. Germline CDR1 is SGHTA and CDR2 is FQGNSA.